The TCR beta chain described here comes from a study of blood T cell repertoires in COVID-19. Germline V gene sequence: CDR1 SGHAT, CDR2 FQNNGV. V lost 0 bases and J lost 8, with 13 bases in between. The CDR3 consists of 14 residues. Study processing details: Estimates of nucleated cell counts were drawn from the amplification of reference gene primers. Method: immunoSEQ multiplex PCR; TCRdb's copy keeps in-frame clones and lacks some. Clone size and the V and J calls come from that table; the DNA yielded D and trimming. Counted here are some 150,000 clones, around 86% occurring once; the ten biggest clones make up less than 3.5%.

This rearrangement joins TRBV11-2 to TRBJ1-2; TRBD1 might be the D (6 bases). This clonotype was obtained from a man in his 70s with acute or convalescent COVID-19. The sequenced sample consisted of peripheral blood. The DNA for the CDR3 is TGTGCCAGCAGCTTAGATCCAGGGGAAGGGGGCTACACCTTC. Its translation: CASSLDPGEGGYTF. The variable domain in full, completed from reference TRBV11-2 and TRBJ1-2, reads EAGVAQSPRYKIIEKRQSVAFWCNPISGHATLYWYQQILGQGPKLLIQFQNNGVVDDSQLPKDRFSAERLKGVDSTLKIQPAKLEDSAVYLCASSLDPGEGGYTFGSGTRLTVV.